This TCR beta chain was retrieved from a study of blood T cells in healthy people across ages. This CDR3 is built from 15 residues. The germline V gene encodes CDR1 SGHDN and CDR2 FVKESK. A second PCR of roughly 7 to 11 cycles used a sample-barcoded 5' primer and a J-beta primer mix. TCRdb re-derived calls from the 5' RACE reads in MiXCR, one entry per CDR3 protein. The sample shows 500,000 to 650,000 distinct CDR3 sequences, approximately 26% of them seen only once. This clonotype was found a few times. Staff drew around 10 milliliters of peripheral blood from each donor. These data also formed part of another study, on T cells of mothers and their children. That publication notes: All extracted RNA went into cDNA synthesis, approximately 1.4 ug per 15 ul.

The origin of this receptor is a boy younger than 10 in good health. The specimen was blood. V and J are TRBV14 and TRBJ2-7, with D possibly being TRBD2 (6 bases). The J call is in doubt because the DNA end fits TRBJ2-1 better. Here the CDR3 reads CASSLSGTFYNEQFF. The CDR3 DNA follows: TGTGCCAGCAGCCTATCCGGGACTTTCTACAATGAGCAGTTCTTC.